The TCR beta chain under discussion was sequenced for a study of cytomegalovirus exposure and HLA in healthy donors. Overall study results and limits: The authors assumed roughly uniform sequencing depth across donors for presence/absence analyses. Later analysis identified a missense DCLRE1C variant that was linked to TCR beta V- and J-gene trimming. In an earlier analysis, most TCR beta V segments were productive about 90% or about 30% of the time.

PCR used 60 Vbeta primers and 13 Jbeta primers. Clones were sequenced by immunoSEQ multiplex PCR, and TCRdb holds only the in-frame ones, with some missing. Of some 220,000 clones detected, around four fifths appear once; the ten largest clones hold more than 0.5%. Concerning this clone: Its matching antigen is unknown.

CDR3 length: 15 amino acids. V dropped 4 bases and J dropped 4; count of bases not matched to a gene: 5. CDR1 and CDR2 (germline): MNHEY, SVGAGI. Sequences were obtained from PBMCs. The source of this sequence is a woman aged 40 to 50 in good health and CMV-seronegative. The rearrangement uses TRBV6-5 and TRBJ1-2; 11 positions match TRBD1. CDR3 DNA: TGTGCCAGCAGTTCGAGGGACAGGGGGGCCTATGGCTACACCTTC. It codes for CASSSRDRGAYGYTF.